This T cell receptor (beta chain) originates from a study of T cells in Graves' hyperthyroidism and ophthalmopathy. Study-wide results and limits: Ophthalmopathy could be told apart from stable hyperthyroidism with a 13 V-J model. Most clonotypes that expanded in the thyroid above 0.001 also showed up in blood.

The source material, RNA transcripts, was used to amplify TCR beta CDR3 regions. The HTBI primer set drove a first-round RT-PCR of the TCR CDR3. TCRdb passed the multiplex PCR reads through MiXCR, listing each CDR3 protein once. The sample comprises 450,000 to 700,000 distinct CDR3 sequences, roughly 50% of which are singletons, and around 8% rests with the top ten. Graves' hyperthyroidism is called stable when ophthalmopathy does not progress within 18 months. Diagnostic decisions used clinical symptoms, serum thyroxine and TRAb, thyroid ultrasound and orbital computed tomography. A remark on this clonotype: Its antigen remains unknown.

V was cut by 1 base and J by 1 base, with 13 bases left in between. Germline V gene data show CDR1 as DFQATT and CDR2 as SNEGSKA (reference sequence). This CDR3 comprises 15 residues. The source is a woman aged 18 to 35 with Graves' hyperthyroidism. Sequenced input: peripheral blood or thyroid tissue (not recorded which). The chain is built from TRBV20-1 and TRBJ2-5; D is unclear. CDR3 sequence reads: CSARVDGQAQETQYF. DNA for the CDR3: TGCAGTGCTAGAGTGGACGGTCAGGCCCAAGAGACCCAGTACTTC.